This T cell receptor (beta chain) was sequenced during a study of patients and donors after allogeneic stem cell transplantation. CDR3 length equals 17 residues. V shed 3 bases and J 9 bases; nucleotides not matched to a gene: 11. The V gene's germline CDR1 is KGHSH and CDR2 LQKENI. One entry per CDR3 protein results from TCRdb running MiXCR on the RT-PCR reads. The sample records tens of thousands of distinct CDR3 sequences, 13% being singletons. The sequence was obtained from a human donor who was either an allogeneic HSCT recipient or a stem cell or donor lymphocyte infusion donor (not recorded which). It is not recorded whose cells these are; they may come from a transplant donor. The J gene is TRBJ2-1, the V gene TRBV18, with 13 positions matching TRBD2. What was sequenced was blood, either unsorted or a sorted T cell fraction (not recorded which). CDR3: CASSPFGLAGVVIEQFF. For the CDR3, the DNA is TGTGCCAGCTCACCCTTTGGACTAGCGGGAGTAGTTATTGAGCAGTTCTTC.